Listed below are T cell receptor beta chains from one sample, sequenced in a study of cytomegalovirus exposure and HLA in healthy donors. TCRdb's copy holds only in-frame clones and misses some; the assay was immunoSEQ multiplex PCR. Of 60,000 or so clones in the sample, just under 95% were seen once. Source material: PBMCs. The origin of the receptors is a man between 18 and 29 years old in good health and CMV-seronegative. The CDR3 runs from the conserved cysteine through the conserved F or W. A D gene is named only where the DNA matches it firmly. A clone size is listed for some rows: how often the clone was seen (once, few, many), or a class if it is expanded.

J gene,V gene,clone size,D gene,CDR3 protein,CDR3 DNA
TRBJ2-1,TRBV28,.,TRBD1,CASSRRTGGVNEQFF,TGTGCCAGCAGTCGCCGGACAGGTGGGGTTAATGAGCAGTTCTTC
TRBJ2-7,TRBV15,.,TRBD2,CATSRDRGRAHEQYF,TGTGCCACCAGCAGAGATCGCGGGAGGGCCCATGAGCAGTACTTC
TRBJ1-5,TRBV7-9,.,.,CASSLGEGPQHF,TGTGCCAGCAGCCTAGGTGAGGGGCCCCAGCATTTT
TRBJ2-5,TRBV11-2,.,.,CASSLDPSTGRETQYF,TGTGCCAGCAGCTTAGATCCCTCCACAGGGCGTGAGACCCAGTACTTC
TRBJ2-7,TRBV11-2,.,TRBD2,CASSSILAVAYEQYF,TGTGCCAGCAGCTCGATACTAGCGGTTGCCTACGAGCAGTACTTC
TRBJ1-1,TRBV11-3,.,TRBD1,CASSRDRGNTEAFF,TGTGCCAGCAGCCGGGACAGGGGAAACACTGAAGCTTTCTTT
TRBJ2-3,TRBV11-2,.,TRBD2,CASSLGGRAPDTQYF,TGTGCCAGCAGCTTAGGCGGGAGGGCGCCAGATACGCAGTATTTT
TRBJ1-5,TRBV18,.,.,CASSPNSGGTGDQPQHF,TGTGCCAGCTCACCCAACTCCGGCGGGACGGGTGATCAGCCCCAGCATTTT
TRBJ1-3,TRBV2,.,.,CASSDREKRLNTIYF,TGTGCCAGCAGTGATAGGGAGAAAAGACTGAACACCATATATTTT
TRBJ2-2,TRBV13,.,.,CASSLQGILTGELFF,TGTGCCAGCAGCTTACAGGGGATACTAACCGGGGAGCTGTTTTTT
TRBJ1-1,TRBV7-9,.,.,CASSLSGPTEAFF,TGTGCCAGCAGCTTGTCGGGTCCCACTGAAGCTTTCTTT
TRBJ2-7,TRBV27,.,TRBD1,CASSTPGQGYEQYF,TGTGCCAGCAGCACCCCGGGACAGGGATACGAGCAGTACTTC
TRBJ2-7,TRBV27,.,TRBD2,CASSHGLAGDEQYF,TGTGCCAGCAGTCACGGACTAGCGGGAGACGAGCAGTACTTC
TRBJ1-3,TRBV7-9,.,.,CASSLEGNTIYF,TGTGCCAGCAGCTTGGAGGGGAACACCATATATTTT
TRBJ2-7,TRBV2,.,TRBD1,CASSGLIVSGTVVYEQYF,TGTGCCAGCAGTGGTCTCATCGTCTCCGGGACAGTAGTTTACGAGCAGTACTTC
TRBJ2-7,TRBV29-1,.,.,CSVGRQGLPYEQYF,TGCAGCGTTGGACGACAGGGACTTCCGTACGAGCAGTACTTC
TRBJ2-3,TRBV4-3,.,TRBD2,CASSQDRLAGDTQYF,TGCGCCAGCAGCCAAGATCGACTAGCGGGAGATACGCAGTATTTT
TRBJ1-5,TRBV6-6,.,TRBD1,CASSYLGQGQPQHF,TGTGCCAGCAGTTACCTGGGACAGGGTCAGCCCCAGCATTTT
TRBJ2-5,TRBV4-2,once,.,CASSQDPGSGETQYF,TGTGCCAGCAGCCAAGATCCGGGGTCTGGAGAGACCCAGTACTTC